This TCR beta chain came from a study of yellow fever vaccine responses in identical twins. This CDR3 has 16 amino acids. Germline CDR1 is PRHDT and CDR2 is FYEKMQ (reference sequence). V lost 7 bases to trimming and J lost 4 bases; unmatched junction nucleotides: 15. TCRdb re-derived calls from the RT-PCR reads in MiXCR, one entry per CDR3 protein. The data contain fewer than 6,500 distinct CDR3 sequences, 75% to 80% of them singletons. The sequences come from T cells from blood (PBMCs), unsorted or a sorted subset (not recorded which), collected before or after yellow fever vaccination (not recorded which). V gene TRBV13 combines with J gene TRBJ1-2; 7 bases line up with TRBD1. The TCR sequence derives from a woman aged 18-35 years who received the yellow fever vaccine. DNA for the CDR3: TGTGCCAGCATTCGGGACAGCCTTATTTTTCGCTATGGCTACACCTTC. The encoded protein is CASIRDSLIFRYGYTF.